The 31 T cell receptor beta chains below all came from one sample that was sequenced in a study of radiation and T cells in renal cell carcinoma. Time point noted: blood 4 weeks post-SBRT, at nephrectomy. Stated treatment: 15 Gy SBRT to primary tumor, nephrectomy 4 weeks later. The protocol was immunoSEQ multiplex PCR, while the TCRdb copy is restricted to in-frame clones and leaves out a portion. The sample yields 130,000 to 150,000 clones, 75% to 90% seen once. This specimen consisted of blood, obtained from a patient whose treatment included radiotherapy and nephrectomy. These receptors were obtained from a woman aged 45-65 years with renal cell carcinoma.

The chain links TRBV5-1 to TRBJ2-3; D is ambiguous. The CDR3 totals 15 residues. Trimming stripped 2 bases from V and 3 bases from J, with 13 bases between. Germline V lookup: CDR1 SGHRS, CDR2 YFSETQ. The CDR3 loop reads CASSLRIGATDTQYF. CDR3 DNA: TGCGCCAGCAGCTTAAGAATCGGAGCTACAGATACGCAGTATTTT.

J is TRBJ1-1 and V is TRBV19; 7 positions agree with TRBD1. The CDR3 contains 16 residues. Germline CDR1 reads LNHDA; CDR2 reads SQIVND (reference sequence). Unmatched junction bases numbered 13, after V lost 5 bases and J lost 4 bases. The CDR3 DNA sequence: TGTGCCAGTAGTTTAGGGACAGTTTTTTGGGGCACTGAAGCTTTCTTT. Translating gives CASSLGTVFWGTEAFF. The variable domain in full, completed from reference TRBV19 and TRBJ1-1, reads DGGITQSPKYLFRKEGQNVTLSCEQNLNHDAMYWYRQDPGQGLRLIYYSQIVNDFQKGDIAEGYSVSREKKESFPLTVTSAQKNPTAFYLCASSLGTVFWGTEAFFGQGTRLTVV.

The chain joins TRBV9 to TRBJ2-1; D perhaps matches TRBD1 (6 bases). Trimming took 3 bases from V and 2 from J, leaving 12 bases between them. The CDR3 sequence is 15 residues long. The germline gives CDR1 SGDLS, CDR2 YYNGEE. CDR3 in DNA: TGTGCCAGCAGCGGGGGACACGGAACCTACAATGAGCAGTTCTTC. It translates to CASSGGHGTYNEQFF.

The chain is built from TRBV10-3 and TRBJ1-1; no definite D call. The CDR3 is 12 amino acids. V was shortened by 5 bases and J by 6 bases, with 10 bases between the two germline ends. Germline assignment: CDR1 ENHRY and CDR2 SYGVKD. In DNA form, the CDR3 reads TGTGCCATCAGTCCTCCGGGTGCTGAAGCTTTCTTT. This sequence encodes CAISPPGAEAFF.

This clone was seen a few times. The V gene is TRBV6-5, the J gene TRBJ1-4; no clear D gene. Trimming pared 11 bases from V and 6 bases from J, leaving 10 bases between. CDR1 MNHEY and CDR2 SVGAGI come from the germline V gene. The CDR3 consists of 11 residues. CDR3 region: CACGRDEKLFF. The CDR3 DNA reads as TGTGCCTGCGGTCGGGATGAAAAACTGTTTTTT.

The chain joins TRBV27 to TRBJ2-5; 11 nucleotides agree with TRBD2. The V gene end was trimmed by 6 bases and the J gene end by 3 bases; junction bases not matched to a gene: 6. The CDR3 is 15 residues long. Germline CDR1 is MNHEY and CDR2 is SMNVEV (reference sequence). The CDR3 is CASRYSGGAEETQYF. In nucleotides, the CDR3 is TGTGCCAGCAGGTATAGCGGGGGGGCCGAAGAGACCCAGTACTTC.

The CDR3 here is CASSPEAGGGQPQHF. CDR3 in DNA: TGTGCCAGCTCCCCGGAGGCAGGCGGGGGTCAGCCCCAGCATTTT. The chain combines TRBV18 with TRBJ1-5; possibly TRBD1 for D (5 bases). The ends were cut back, 6 bases at V and 6 bases at J, with 18 bases in the middle. The germline V gene has CDR1 KGHSH and CDR2 LQKENI. This CDR3 spans 15 amino acids. The full variable domain, rest sourced from reference TRBV18 and TRBJ1-5, is NAGVMQNPRHLVRRRGQEARLRCSPMKGHSHVYWYRQLPEEGLKFMVYLQKENIIDESGMPKERFSAEFPKEGPSILRIQQVVRGDSAAYFCASSPEAGGGQPQHFGDGTRLSIL.

This clone was detected once. The chain joins TRBV27 to TRBJ1-6; D ambiguous. Germline loops: CDR1 MNHEY, CDR2 SMNVEV (reference sequence). This CDR3 contains 14 residues. V was cut by 4 bases and J by 5 bases, with 9 bases left in between. CDR3 residues: CASSSKAHNSPLHF. The CDR3 DNA is TGTGCCAGCAGTTCAAAGGCCCATAATTCACCCCTCCACTTT.

This clone was picked up one time. This chain joins TRBV18 and TRBJ2-7; tentatively, D is TRBD1 (6 bases). The V gene's germline CDR1 is KGHSH and CDR2 LQKENI. Trimming took off 6 bases at V and 7 bases at J, with 19 bases between the two ends. The CDR3 sequence is 14 residues long. The CDR3 bases are TGTGCCAGCTCGACGACAGAGGGGACATCTGAGCAGTACTTC. Its protein is CASSTTEGTSEQYF.

For the CDR3, the DNA is TGCGCCAGCAGTGAGTCGAAAGAGACCCAGTACTTC. This gives the protein CASSESKETQYF. This rearrangement joins TRBV10-2 to TRBJ2-5, with D uncertain. Trimming took 0 bases from V and 3 from J, leaving 2 bases between them. Germline V gene data show CDR1 as WSHSY and CDR2 as SAAADI. The CDR3 extends over 12 amino acids.

The chain recombines TRBV6-6 with TRBJ1-5; perhaps TRBD1 as D (6 bases). CDR3 length: 15 residues. V was clipped by 0 bases and J by 6 bases, with 12 bases between them. Looked up from germline, CDR1 is MNHNY and CDR2 is SVGAGI (reference sequence). The CDR3, as DNA: TGTGCCAGCAGTTACTCTGCCAGGGGTGTTCAGCCCCAGCATTTT. As protein: CASSYSARGVQPQHF.

The chain carries TRBV11-2 and TRBJ2-2; D is undetermined. V was clipped by 2 bases and J by 7 bases, with 11 bases between them. Germline CDR1 and CDR2: SGHAT and FQNNGV. The CDR3 has 14 residues. DNA for the CDR3: TGTGCCAGCAGCTTAAATGTTCTAGGCGGGGAGCTGTTTTTT. Encoded protein: CASSLNVLGGELFF.

The rearrangement uses TRBV5-1 and TRBJ2-3; 15 bases map to TRBD2. V trimming: 4 bases; J trimming: 3 bases; junction bases outside the gene matches: 12. The CDR3 runs to 19 residues. Germline V gene sequence: CDR1 SGHRS, CDR2 YFSETQ. The CDR3 here is CASSPRRTSGREGTDTQYF. In nucleotides, the CDR3 is TGCGCCAGCAGCCCCCGAAGGACTAGCGGGAGGGAGGGGACAGATACGCAGTATTTT.

This clone was seen only once. This rearrangement joins TRBV19 to TRBJ2-7, with 9 bases aligning to TRBD1. This CDR3 region has 18 residues. Germline V gene sequence: CDR1 LNHDA, CDR2 SQIVND (reference sequence). With V trimmed by 3 bases and J by 4 bases, 16 bases remained unmatched. CDR3 sequence (DNA): TGTGCCAGTAGTATGACAGGGGGTGGAACGGCGGGATTATACGAGCAGTACTTC. Its translation is CASSMTGGGTAGLYEQYF.

This sequence joins TRBV7-9 and TRBJ1-1; maybe TRBD1 (5 bases). Germline CDR1 and CDR2: SEHNR and FQNEAQ (reference sequence). V shed 0 bases and J shed 7 bases, with 9 bases lying between them. This CDR3 has 13 amino acids. The CDR3 DNA sequence: TGTGCCAGCAGCTTAGCGGGGGACGGTGAAGCTTTCTTT. Protein sequence: CASSLAGDGEAFF.

The sample holds a few counts of this clone. The rearrangement links TRBV10-3 to TRBJ1-1, with TRBD1 matching over 9 bases. From germline, CDR1 is ENHRY and CDR2 SYGVKD. V dropped 10 bases and J dropped 3; count of bases not matched to a gene: 6. The CDR3 runs to 13 residues. The CDR3 loop reads CATRTGVYTEAFF. In DNA, the CDR3 is TGTGCCACGAGGACAGGGGTGTACACTGAAGCTTTCTTT.

The chain employs TRBV9 and TRBJ2-7; D possibly corresponds to TRBD2 (6 bases). This CDR3 is built from 13 residues. V was cut by 4 bases and J by 6 bases, with 14 bases left in between. Germline V gene lookup returns CDR1 SGDLS and CDR2 YYNGEE. The CDR3 DNA reads as TGTGCCAGCAGCCCGGGACTCCTTGGCGAGCAGTACTTC. It yields the protein CASSPGLLGEQYF.

This chain links TRBV28 with TRBJ2-7, with a tentative D call TRBD1 (6 bases). CDR1 MDHEN and CDR2 SYDVKM come from the germline V gene. The CDR3 consists of 12 residues. V gave up 3 bases and J gave up 6 bases, with 9 bases separating them. DNA of the CDR3: TGTGCCAGCAGTTTCAGGGGATCCGAGCAGTACTTC. Its translation: CASSFRGSEQYF.

The table lists this clone with a count of one. The rearrangement joins TRBV9 to TRBJ2-1; tentatively, D is TRBD1 (5 bases). CDR3 length: 15 residues. Germline V gives CDR1 SGDLS, CDR2 YYNGEE. V was pared by 4 bases and J by 1 base, with 12 bases between. CDR3 in amino acids: CASSYQGGSYNEQFF. As DNA, the CDR3 is TGTGCCAGCAGCTACCAGGGTGGTTCCTACAATGAGCAGTTCTTC.

The gene calls are TRBV6-1 and TRBJ2-3, with 10 bases aligning to TRBD2. The CDR3 is 16 amino acids. Germline CDR1 MNHNS, CDR2 SASEGT. The trim removed 4 bases at V and 1 base at J, leaving 5 bases unmatched. The CDR3 protein is CASSVASGRGTDTQYF. The CDR3, as DNA: TGTGCCAGCAGTGTCGCTAGCGGGAGAGGCACAGATACGCAGTATTTT.

The chain employs TRBV28 and TRBJ1-5; 8 bases match TRBD1. Trimming cost V 8 bases and J 0 bases; bases outside gene matches: 12. This CDR3 is 17 amino acids long. Germline lookup yields CDR1 MDHEN and CDR2 SYDVKM. The CDR3 is CASGDRTGTTSNQPQHF. As DNA, the CDR3 is TGTGCCAGCGGAGATCGGACAGGGACGACTAGCAATCAGCCCCAGCATTTT.

The J gene is TRBJ1-5, the V gene TRBV6-5; D ambiguous. V was cut by 5 bases and J by 8 bases, with 13 bases left in between. Germline loops: CDR1 MNHEY, CDR2 SVGAGI. The CDR3 runs 13 residues. The CDR3 bases are TGTGCCAGCAGTGTTGGGAGAAGTGAGCCCCAGCATTTT. This codes for CASSVGRSEPQHF.

The genes are TRBV27 and TRBJ2-7, with 9 nucleotides matching TRBD1. Looked up from germline, CDR1 is MNHEY and CDR2 is SMNVEV (reference sequence). Trimming at V came to 8 bases and at J to 6 bases, leaving 11 bases not matched to a gene. The CDR3 is 14 residues long. This CDR3 is CASRKDRGFGEQYF. The CDR3 region has the DNA TGTGCCAGCCGCAAGGACAGGGGATTCGGCGAGCAGTACTTC.

This chain joins TRBV11-2 and TRBJ1-5; D gene unclear. CDR1 and CDR2 (germline): SGHAT, FQNNGV. CDR3 length equals 13 residues. V gave up 5 bases and J gave up 9 bases, with 14 bases separating them. For the CDR3, the DNA is TGTGCCAGCAGCCCCGACGGCCGGTTGCCCCAGCATTTT. It yields the protein CASSPDGRLPQHF.

The CDR3 here is CASSPGTIEAFF. In DNA form, the CDR3 reads TGTGCCAGCTCACCGGGGACAATAGAAGCTTTCTTT. V usage is TRBV18 and J usage is TRBJ1-1; weak D call: TRBD1 (6 bases). The CDR3 is 12 amino acids. Trimming took 3 bases from V and 8 from J, leaving 10 bases between them. Germline-derived CDR1 and CDR2 are KGHSH and LQKENI.

This rearrangement joins TRBV18 to TRBJ2-3; D is uncertain. The CDR3 length is 13 residues. V lost 2 bases to trimming and J lost 6 bases, with 9 bases between them. Per the germline V gene, CDR1 is KGHSH and CDR2 is LQKENI. The DNA for the CDR3 is TGTGCCAGCTCACCAGGTTCAGAGGATACGCAGTATTTT. It yields the protein CASSPGSEDTQYF.

The V gene is TRBV19, the J gene TRBJ2-5; TRBD1 agrees at 10 bases. The J segment lost 5 bases and the V segment lost 8 bases, leaving 5 bases of the junction unmatched. CDR1 LNHDA and CDR2 SQIVND come from the germline V gene (reference sequence). The CDR3 covers 13 residues. The CDR3 sequence is CASGQGGRETQYF. CDR3 nucleotides: TGTGCCAGTGGACAGGGGGGACGGGAGACCCAGTACTTC.

This rearrangement joins TRBV6-5 to TRBJ2-7, with 7 bases matching TRBD1. The V and J ends lost 2 bases and 4 bases, in that order; junction bases with no gene match: 2. Looked up from germline, CDR1 is MNHEY and CDR2 is SVGAGI. The CDR3 runs to 13 residues. The CDR3 coding sequence is TGTGCCAGCAGTTACGGGACAGAGTACGAGCAGTACTTC. It is translated as CASSYGTEYEQYF.

V and J are TRBV7-2 and TRBJ2-5; TRBD2 agrees at 13 bases. J was trimmed by 5 bases and V by 5 bases; bases with no gene match: 8. Germline CDR1 reads SGHTA; CDR2 reads FQGNSA. This CDR3 spans 16 amino acids. This chain's CDR3 is CASSTLLAGGHETQYF. The CDR3 coding sequence is TGTGCCAGCAGCACCCTACTAGCGGGGGGGCACGAGACCCAGTACTTC. The complete variable domain, with remaining parts taken from reference TRBV7-2 and TRBJ2-5, reads GAGVSQSPSNKVTEKGKDVELRCDPISGHTALYWYRQSLGQGLEFLIYFQGNSAPDKSGLPSDRFSAERTGGSVSTLTIQRTQQEDSAVYLCASSTLLAGGHETQYFGPGTRLLVL.

The chain combines TRBV5-1 with TRBJ2-3, with D maybe TRBD1 (6 bases). Looked up from germline, CDR1 is SGHRS and CDR2 is YFSETQ. The length of the CDR3 is 13 residues. The V end was cut by 0 bases, the J end by 4 bases, with 6 bases between. The CDR3 loop is CASSLEGADTQYF. The DNA of the CDR3 is TGCGCCAGCAGCTTGGAGGGGGCAGATACGCAGTATTTT.

The gene calls are TRBV6-1 and TRBJ1-1; TRBD1 matches at 8 bases. V trimming: 9 bases; J trimming: 3 bases; junction bases outside the gene matches: 6. Germline-derived CDR1 and CDR2 are MNHNS and SASEGT. The CDR3 contains 13 residues. CDR3 DNA: TGTGCCAGTCCGGGACAGGCGGACACTGAAGCTTTCTTT. Protein product: CASPGQADTEAFF.